The T cell receptor beta chain under discussion was sequenced for a study of OX40 agonist ivuxolimab in advanced cancers. For the wider study: Ivuxolimab was an agonistic, fully human IgG2 monoclonal antibody directed against OX40 (CD134), a costimulatory receptor. Intravenous ivuxolimab was administered to patients every 2 weeks at six dose levels: 0.01, 0.1, 0.3, 1.5, 3 and 10 mg/kg. Of the roughly 54 dose-escalation patients, hepatocellular carcinoma was present in 19, melanoma in around 15, renal cell carcinoma in 9 and head and neck cancer in 9. The dose-escalation cohort was about 87% male with a mean age of about 54 years, ranging from roughly 23 to 90. Patients were allowed to have had prior anti-PD-1, anti-PD-L1 or anti-CTLA-4 therapy, and approximately 41% of the dose-escalation patients had previously received checkpoint inhibitors. Partial responses occurred in three dose-escalation patients, of whom one had hepatocellular carcinoma and two had cutaneous melanoma. Peripheral TCRbeta sequencing was intended to test whether TCR sequence diversity was altered and clonal T-cell expansion was caused by ivuxolimab. The paper describes the monotherapy dose-escalation part (N ≈ 52 patients) of the phase I trial of ivuxolimab. General findings and caveats noted by the study authors: Which antigens the clonally expanded peripheral T cells were specific for was not determined. In the 0.1-3.0 mg/kg groups, partial responders were among the patients with the lowest normalized peripheral clonal expansion, particularly in CD8+ T cells. Low levels of normalized T-cell clonal expansion were also shown by some nonresponding patients. At doses of 0.1 to 3.0 mg/kg, clonal expansion of both CD4+ and CD8+ blood T cells was observed from baseline to week 6. After ivuxolimab, more expanded clones were found on average in CD8+ T cells than in CD4+ T cells.

Including cysteine and phenylalanine, the CDR3 has 13 amino acids. The only DNA kept is the CDR3, 39 bases in frame from the first base. The germline V gene supplies CDR1 SGDLS and CDR2 YYNGEE. Cut back by 4 bases and 2 bases, the V and J ends lie 10 bases apart. The trial excluded patients who had a history of autoimmune disease or who were on systemic immunosuppression. In every dose cohort, peripheral blood was drawn for TCR sequencing at baseline, cycle 4 day 1, and cycle 7 day 1. Samples were obtained from an open-label, multicenter, first-in-human phase I dose-escalation trial of ivuxolimab. Adults with locally advanced or metastatic head and neck squamous cell, hepatocellular, melanoma or renal cell carcinoma were enrolled in the trial. Before TCR sequencing, CD4+ T cells and CD8+ T cells were sorted from peripheral blood as separate populations. On this clone: No antigen is known for it. No much larger clone is present one base from it, and per-base qualities are unavailable.

To sequence the TCRbeta CDR3 region, genomic DNA was isolated from the sorted cells. The immunoSEQ Assay was used to sequence the TCRbeta CDR3 regions. The clones in this table, taken by TCRdb from immuneACCESS, are in-frame only. Not every clone is retained; where verified, under half of the shortfall comes from an unresolved V gene, and the cause of the rest is unknown. For this sample there are about 64,000 clones; around 80% appear just once. The ten largest make up around 2.1% of the sample. This clonotype was obtained from an adult with an advanced solid tumor such as melanoma, head and neck, liver or kidney cancer. Sequences were derived from CD4+ or CD8+ T cells sorted from blood, sampled in a trial of the OX40 agonist ivuxolimab. Recombination joined TRBV9 with TRBJ2-7; the D gene remains uncertain. CDR3 sequence: CASSPGFTYEQYF. The nucleotide sequence reads as follows: TGTGCCAGCAGCCCGGGTTTCACCTACGAGCAGTACTTC.